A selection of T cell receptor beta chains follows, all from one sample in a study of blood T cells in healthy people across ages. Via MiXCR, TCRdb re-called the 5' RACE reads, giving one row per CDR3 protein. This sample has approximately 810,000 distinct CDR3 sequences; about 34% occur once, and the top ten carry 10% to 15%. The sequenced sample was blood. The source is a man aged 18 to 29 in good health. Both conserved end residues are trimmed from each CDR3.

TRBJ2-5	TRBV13	ASSLDTGDGETQY
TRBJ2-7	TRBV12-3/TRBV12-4	ASSLNTGYEQY
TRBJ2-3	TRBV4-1	ASSQRLAGGTDTQY
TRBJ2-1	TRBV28	ASSSDRGNEQF
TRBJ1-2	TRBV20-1	SASPSVGGSGYGYT
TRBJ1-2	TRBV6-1	ASSESGGYT
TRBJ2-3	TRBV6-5	ASSPGTGAQGTQY
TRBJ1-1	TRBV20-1	RASLPEAF
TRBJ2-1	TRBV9	ASSAQGQPGYNEQF
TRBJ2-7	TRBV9	ASPDYEQY
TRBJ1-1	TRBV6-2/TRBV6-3	ASSYREMNTEAF
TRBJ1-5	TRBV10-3	AISELDRGGQPQH
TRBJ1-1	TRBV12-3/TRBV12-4	ASSRTGWGTEAF
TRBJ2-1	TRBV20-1	SARSYTDNEQF
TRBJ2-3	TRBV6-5	ASSRGTGSDTQY
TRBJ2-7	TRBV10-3	AISESTRTGSYEQY
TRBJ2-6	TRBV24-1	ATSRTGGGSGANVLT
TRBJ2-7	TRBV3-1	ASSQDSLPFTYNEQY
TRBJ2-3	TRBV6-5	ASSGFRTTTDTQY
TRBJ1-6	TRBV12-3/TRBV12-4	ASRTTGVDSPLH
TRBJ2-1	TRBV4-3	ASSQSTGQVGEQF
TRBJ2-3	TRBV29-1	SLLYGGDPKGTDTQY
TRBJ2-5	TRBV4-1	ASSQDGLAGETQY
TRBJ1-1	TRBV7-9	ASRWGADTEAF
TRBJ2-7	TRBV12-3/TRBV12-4	ASRIGTSSHEQY
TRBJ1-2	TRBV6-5	ASSYEQGLRGGNYGYT
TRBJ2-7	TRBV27	ASSFRSAPSYEQY
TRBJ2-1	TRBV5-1	ASSTATLSYNEQF
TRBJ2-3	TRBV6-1	ASNDRSGGSPDYSDTQY
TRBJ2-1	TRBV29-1	SVEGQWGSSYNEQF
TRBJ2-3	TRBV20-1	SAREQGGADTQY
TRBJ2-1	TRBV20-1	SASESGRFSYNEQF
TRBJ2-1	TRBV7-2	ASSLGLAEYNEQF
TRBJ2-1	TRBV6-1	ASSEKSGGAGEQF
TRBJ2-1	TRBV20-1	SASFRGQRLHEQF
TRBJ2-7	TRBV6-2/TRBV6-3	ASSYYRGNYEQY
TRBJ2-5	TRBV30	AWTLGTYQGQETQY
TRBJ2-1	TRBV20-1	SATSGTGGNEQF
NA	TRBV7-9	ASSLAGRWTETQY
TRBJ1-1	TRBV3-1	ASSQAYTEAF
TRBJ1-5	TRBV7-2	ASSLETGYSNQPQH
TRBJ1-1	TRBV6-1	ASRDRYTEAF
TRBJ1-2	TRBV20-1	SAGTYTSLRTTGYGHT
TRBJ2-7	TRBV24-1	ATSSWAGEQY
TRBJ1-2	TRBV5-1	ASSLAQGRRLGYT
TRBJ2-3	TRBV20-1	SARDGWGRTYTQY
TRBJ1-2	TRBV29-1	SVEEWAGYNYGYT
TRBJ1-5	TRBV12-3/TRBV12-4	ASRDSNQPQH
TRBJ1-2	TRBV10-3	AISGGGNYGYT
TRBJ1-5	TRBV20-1	SAREHGYSNQPQH
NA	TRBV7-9	ASSLETPGFHEQY
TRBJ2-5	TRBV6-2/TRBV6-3	ASTLDDHSTQY
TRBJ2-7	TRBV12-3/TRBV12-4	ASSSHTPGNEQY